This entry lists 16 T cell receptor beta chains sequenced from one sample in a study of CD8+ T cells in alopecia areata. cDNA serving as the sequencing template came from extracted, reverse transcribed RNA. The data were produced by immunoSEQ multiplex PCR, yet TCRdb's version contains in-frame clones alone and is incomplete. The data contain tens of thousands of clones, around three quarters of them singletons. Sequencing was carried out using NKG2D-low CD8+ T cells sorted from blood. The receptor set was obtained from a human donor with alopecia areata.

CDR3 sequence reads: CASSLLGVSNTEAFF. The CDR3, as DNA: TGTGCCAGCAGTTTACTCGGGGTCTCGAACACTGAAGCTTTCTTT. The genes are TRBV27 and TRBJ1-1; D is unresolved. The V gene's germline CDR1 is MNHEY and CDR2 SMNVEV (reference sequence). Between the trimmed V and J ends, which lost 2 bases and 1 base, there was a span of 11 bases. This CDR3 comprises 15 residues.

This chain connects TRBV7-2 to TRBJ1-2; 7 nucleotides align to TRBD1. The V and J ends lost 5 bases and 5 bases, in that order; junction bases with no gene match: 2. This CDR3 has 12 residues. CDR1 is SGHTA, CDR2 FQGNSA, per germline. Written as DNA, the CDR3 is TGTGCCAGCAGCCCGACAGGGTATGGCTACACCTTC. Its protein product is CASSPTGYGYTF.

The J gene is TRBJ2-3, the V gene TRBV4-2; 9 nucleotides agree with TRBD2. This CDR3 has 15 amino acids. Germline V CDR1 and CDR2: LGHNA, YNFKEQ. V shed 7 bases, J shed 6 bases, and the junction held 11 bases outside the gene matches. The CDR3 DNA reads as TGTGCCAGCACCTCAGGCGGTAGCGGGAGTGATACGCAGTATTTT. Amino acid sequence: CASTSGGSGSDTQYF.

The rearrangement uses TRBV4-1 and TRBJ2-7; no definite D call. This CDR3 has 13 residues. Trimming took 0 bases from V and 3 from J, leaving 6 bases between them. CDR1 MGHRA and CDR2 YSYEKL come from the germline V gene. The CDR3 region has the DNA TGCGCCAGCAGCCAAGATCTAAGCTACGAGCAGTACTTC. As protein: CASSQDLSYEQYF.

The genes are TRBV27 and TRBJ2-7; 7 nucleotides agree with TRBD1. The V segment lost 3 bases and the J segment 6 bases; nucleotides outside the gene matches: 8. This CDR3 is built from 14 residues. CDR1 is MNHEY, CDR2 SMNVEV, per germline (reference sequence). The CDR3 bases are TGTGCCAGCAGTTTGCTGGGAACAGGGGTCGAGCAGTACTTC. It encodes CASSLLGTGVEQYF.

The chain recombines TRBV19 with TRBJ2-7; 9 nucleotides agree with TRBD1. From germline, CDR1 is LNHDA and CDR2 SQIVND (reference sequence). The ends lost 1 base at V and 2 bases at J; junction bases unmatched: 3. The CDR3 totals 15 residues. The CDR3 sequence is CASSIGTGETYEQYF. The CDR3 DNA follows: TGTGCCAGTAGTATAGGGACAGGGGAAACCTACGAGCAGTACTTC.

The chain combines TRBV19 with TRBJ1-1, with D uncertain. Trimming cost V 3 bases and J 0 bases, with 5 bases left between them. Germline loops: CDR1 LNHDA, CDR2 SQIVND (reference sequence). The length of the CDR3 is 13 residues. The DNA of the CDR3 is TGTGCCAGTAGTATCGCTATGAACACTGAAGCTTTCTTT. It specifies CASSIAMNTEAFF.

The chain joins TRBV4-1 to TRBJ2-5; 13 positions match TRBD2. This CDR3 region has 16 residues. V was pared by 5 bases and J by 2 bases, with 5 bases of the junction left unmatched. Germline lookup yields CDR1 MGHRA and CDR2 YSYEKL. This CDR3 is CASSYPGLAGQETQYF. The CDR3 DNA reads TGCGCCAGCAGCTACCCGGGACTAGCGGGACAAGAGACCCAGTACTTC.

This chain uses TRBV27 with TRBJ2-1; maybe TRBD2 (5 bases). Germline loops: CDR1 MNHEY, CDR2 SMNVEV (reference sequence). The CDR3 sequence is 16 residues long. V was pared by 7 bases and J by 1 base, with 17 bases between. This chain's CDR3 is CASTKEGYNSYNEQFF. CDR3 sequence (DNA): TGTGCCAGCACAAAAGAGGGCTACAATTCCTACAATGAGCAGTTCTTC.

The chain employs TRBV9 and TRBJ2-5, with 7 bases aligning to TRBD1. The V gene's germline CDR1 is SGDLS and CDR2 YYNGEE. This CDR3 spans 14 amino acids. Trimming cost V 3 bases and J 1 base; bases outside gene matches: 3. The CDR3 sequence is CASSEGQIQETQYF. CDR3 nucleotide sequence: TGTGCCAGCAGCGAGGGACAGATCCAAGAGACCCAGTACTTC.

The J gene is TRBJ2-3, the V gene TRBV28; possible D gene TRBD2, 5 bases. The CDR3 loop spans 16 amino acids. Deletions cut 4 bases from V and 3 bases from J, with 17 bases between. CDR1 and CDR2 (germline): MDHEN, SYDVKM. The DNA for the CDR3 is TGTGCCAGCAGTTCCCCCCCTGCTAGCTTGACAGATACGCAGTATTTT. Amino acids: CASSSPPASLTDTQYF.

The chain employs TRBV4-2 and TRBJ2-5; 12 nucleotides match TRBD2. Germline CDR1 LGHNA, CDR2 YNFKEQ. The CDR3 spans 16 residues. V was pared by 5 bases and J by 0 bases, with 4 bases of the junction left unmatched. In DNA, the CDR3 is TGTGCCAGCAGCTACGGACTAGCGGGGTACCAAGAGACCCAGTACTTC. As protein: CASSYGLAGYQETQYF.

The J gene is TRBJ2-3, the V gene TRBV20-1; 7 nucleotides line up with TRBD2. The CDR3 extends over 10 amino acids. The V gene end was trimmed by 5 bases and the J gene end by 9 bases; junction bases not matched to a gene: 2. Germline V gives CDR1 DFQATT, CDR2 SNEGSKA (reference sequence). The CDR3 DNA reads TGCAGTGCTGCTAGCGGAACGCAGTATTTT. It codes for CSAASGTQYF.

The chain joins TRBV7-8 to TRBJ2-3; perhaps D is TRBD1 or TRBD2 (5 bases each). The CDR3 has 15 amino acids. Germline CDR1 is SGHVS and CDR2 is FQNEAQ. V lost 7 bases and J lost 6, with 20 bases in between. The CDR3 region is CASIRSRDPRDTQYF. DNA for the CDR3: TGTGCCAGCATTAGGTCCCGGGACCCTAGGGATACGCAGTATTTT.

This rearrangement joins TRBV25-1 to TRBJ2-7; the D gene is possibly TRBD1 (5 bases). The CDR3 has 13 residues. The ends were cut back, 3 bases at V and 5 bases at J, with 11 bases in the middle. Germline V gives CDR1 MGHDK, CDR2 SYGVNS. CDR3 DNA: TGTGCCAGCAGTGACGAGGACATAGACGAGCAGTACTTC. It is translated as CASSDEDIDEQYF.

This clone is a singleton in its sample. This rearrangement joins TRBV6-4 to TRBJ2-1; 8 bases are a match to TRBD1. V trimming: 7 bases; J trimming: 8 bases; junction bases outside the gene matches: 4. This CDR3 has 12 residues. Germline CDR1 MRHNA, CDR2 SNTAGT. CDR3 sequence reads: CASILQGDEQFF. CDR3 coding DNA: TGTGCCAGCATCCTACAGGGGGATGAGCAGTTCTTC.